This T cell receptor (beta chain) was captured in a study of blood T cell repertoires in COVID-19. Germline V CDR1 and CDR2: MNHEY, SVGAGI. The CDR3 totals 15 residues. With 10 bases clipped from V and 3 bases from J, the junction kept 14 bases outside the gene matches. The protocol was immunoSEQ multiplex PCR, while the TCRdb copy is restricted to in-frame clones and leaves out a portion. The sample has 180,000 or so clones, less than 90% seen once; the top ten hold 0.95% to 1.5%. The source of this sequence is a human donor with acute COVID-19. The donor label of this sample is uncertain. The rearrangement joins TRBV6-5 to TRBJ1-2; TRBD1 matches at 7 bases. Sequencing was performed on PBMCs or T cells enriched from blood (not recorded which). CDR3 coding DNA: TGTGCCATCCGCATAGAAGGGACAGAGGACTATGGCTACACCTTC. Amino acid sequence: CAIRIEGTEDYGYTF.